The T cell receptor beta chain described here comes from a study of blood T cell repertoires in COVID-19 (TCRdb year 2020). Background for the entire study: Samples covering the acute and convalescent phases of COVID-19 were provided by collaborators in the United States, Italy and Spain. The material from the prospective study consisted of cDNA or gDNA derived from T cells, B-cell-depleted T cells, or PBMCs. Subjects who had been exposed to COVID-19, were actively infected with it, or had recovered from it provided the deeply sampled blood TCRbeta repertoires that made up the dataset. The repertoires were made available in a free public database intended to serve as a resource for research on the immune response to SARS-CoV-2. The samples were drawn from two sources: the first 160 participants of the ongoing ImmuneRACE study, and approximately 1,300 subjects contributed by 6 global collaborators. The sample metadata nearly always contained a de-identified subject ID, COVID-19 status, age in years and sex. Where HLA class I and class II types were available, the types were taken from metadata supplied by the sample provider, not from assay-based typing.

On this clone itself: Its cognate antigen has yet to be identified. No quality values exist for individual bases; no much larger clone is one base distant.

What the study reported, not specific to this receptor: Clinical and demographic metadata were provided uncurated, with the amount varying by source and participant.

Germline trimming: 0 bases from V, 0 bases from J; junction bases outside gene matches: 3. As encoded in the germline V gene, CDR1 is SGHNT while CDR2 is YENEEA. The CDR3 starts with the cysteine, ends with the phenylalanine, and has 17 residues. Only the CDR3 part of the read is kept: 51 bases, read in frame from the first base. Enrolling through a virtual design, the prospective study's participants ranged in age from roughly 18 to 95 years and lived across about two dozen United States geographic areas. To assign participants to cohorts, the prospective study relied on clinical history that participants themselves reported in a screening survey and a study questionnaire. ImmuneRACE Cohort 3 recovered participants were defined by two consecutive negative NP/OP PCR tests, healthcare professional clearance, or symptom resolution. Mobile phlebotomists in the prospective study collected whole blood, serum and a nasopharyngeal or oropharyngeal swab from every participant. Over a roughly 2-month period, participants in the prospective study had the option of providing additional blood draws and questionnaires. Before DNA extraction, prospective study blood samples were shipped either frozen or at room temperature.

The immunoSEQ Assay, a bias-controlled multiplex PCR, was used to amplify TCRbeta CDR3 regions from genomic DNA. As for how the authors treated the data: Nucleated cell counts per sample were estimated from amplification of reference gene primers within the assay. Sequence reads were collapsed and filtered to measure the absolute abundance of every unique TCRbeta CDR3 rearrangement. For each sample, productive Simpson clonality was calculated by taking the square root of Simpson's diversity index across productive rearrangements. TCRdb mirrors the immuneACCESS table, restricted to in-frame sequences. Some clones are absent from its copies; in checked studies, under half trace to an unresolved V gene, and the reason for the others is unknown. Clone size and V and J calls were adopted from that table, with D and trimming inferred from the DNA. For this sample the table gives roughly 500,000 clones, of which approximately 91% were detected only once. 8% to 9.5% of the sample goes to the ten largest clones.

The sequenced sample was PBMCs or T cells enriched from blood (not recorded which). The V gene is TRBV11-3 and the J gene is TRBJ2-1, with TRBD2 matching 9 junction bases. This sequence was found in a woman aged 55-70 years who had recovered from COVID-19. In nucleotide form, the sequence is TGTGCCAGCAGCTTAGATAGCGGGGGAAGCTCCTACAATGAGCAGTTCTTC. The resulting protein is CASSLDSGGSSYNEQFF. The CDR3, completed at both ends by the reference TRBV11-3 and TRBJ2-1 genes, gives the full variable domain EAGVVQSPRYKIIEKKQPVAFWCNPISGHNTLYWYLQNLGQGPELLIRYENEEAVDDSQLPKDRFSAERLKGVDSTLKIQPAELGDSAVYLCASSLDSGGSSYNEQFFGPGTRLTVL.